This T cell receptor (beta chain) was observed in a study of cytomegalovirus exposure and HLA in healthy donors. With regard to this clone: The antigen remains undetermined.

Germline-derived CDR1 and CDR2 are MNHEY and SVGAGI. This CDR3 is 14 amino acids long. The ends were cut back, 2 bases at V and 7 bases at J, with 15 bases in the middle. PCR primers comprised 60 Vbeta and 13 Jbeta primers. Profiled with immunoSEQ multiplex PCR; TCRdb holds only in-frame clones, not every one. The sample lists 100,000 to 150,000 clones; roughly 74% were seen once. Study-wide findings and caveats: Rare sequences made up most TCRs, while some public TCRs were found in many donors. Sequencing had likely introduced a cluster of highly shared sequence variants as an artifact. It was reportedly the case that the classifier diagnosed cytomegalovirus status with high specificity and sensitivity.

The specimen sequenced was PBMCs. This rearrangement joins TRBV6-5 to TRBJ2-7, with TRBD2 as a possible D gene (5 bases). The receptor was derived from a woman between 45 and 65 years old in good health and CMV-seropositive. CDR3: CASSYTDYDREQYF. The CDR3, as DNA: TGTGCCAGCAGTTACACCGACTACGATCGGGAGCAGTACTTC.